Below, 9 T cell receptor beta chains from the same sample are listed, as sequenced in a study of PD-1 blockade in classical Hodgkin lymphoma. The repertoire was sequenced with immunoSEQ multiplex PCR; TCRdb's copy has only in-frame clones and lacks some. Of about 19,000 clones listed, around 76% are singletons. Indicated time point: cycle 4 day 1 (C4D1), after 6 weeks of nivolumab. Brentuximab vedotin exposure varied, and every patient relapsed after autologous stem cell transplantation. The material was peripheral blood mononuclear cells (PBMCs), obtained before the fourth cycle of nivolumab. The receptors come from a human donor with classical Hodgkin lymphoma.

The genes are TRBV29-1 and TRBJ1-2, with D hard to call. The germline gives CDR1 SQVTM, CDR2 ANQGSEA. The CDR3 totals 13 residues. V gave up 3 bases and J gave up 4 bases, with 12 bases separating them. The CDR3 reads CSVEGGLGYGYTF. CDR3 DNA sequence: TGCAGCGTTGAGGGCGGACTCGGCTATGGCTACACCTTC.

The genes are TRBV19 and TRBJ1-5, with D unclear. The CDR3 runs 15 residues. V dropped 1 base and J dropped 0 bases, with 7 bases sitting between them. Germline CDR1 is LNHDA and CDR2 is SQIVND (reference sequence). CDR3 in amino acids: CASSIVADSNQPQHF. For the CDR3, the DNA is TGTGCCAGTAGTATAGTGGCAGATAGCAATCAGCCCCAGCATTTT.

This chain joins TRBV5-1 and TRBJ2-7, with TRBD1 identical over 7 bases. In germline, CDR1 is SGHRS, CDR2 YFSETQ. The V segment lost 0 bases and the J segment 7 bases; nucleotides outside the gene matches: 7. This CDR3 comprises 14 residues. CDR3 nucleotides: TGCGCCAGCAGCTTGGAGGGGGCAGGGAGAGAGCAGTACGTC. It encodes CASSLEGAGREQYV.

The V gene is TRBV19, the J gene TRBJ2-7; weak D call: TRBD1 (5 bases). CDR1 is LNHDA and CDR2 is SQIVND in the germline V gene (reference sequence). With 1 base removed from V and 3 bases from J, the gap between germline ends came to 16 bases. The CDR3 sequence is 16 residues long. CDR3 coding DNA: TGTGCCAGTAGTATAGTTAAGGGGTTGAATCTCTACGAGCAGTACTTC. Its translation: CASSIVKGLNLYEQYF.

This clone was seen only once. The rearrangement uses TRBV28 and TRBJ1-1; 9 nucleotides agree with TRBD1. The V gene end was trimmed by 4 bases and the J gene end by 6 bases; junction bases not matched to a gene: 18. The CDR3 runs 18 residues. The germline CDR1 and CDR2 sequences are MDHEN and SYDVKM. CDR3: CASSSIRDRDWWVAEAFF. DNA of the CDR3: TGTGCCAGCAGTTCAATCCGGGACAGGGATTGGTGGGTCGCTGAAGCTTTCTTT.

The chain employs TRBV28 and TRBJ2-1; no clear D. The CDR3 spans 19 residues. Germline V gene lookup returns CDR1 MDHEN and CDR2 SYDVKM. The V gene lost 4 bases and the J gene lost 0 bases, with 22 bases spanning the gap. CDR3 region: CASSYRIETILSSYNEQFF. In nucleotides, the CDR3 is TGTGCCAGCAGTTATAGAATCGAAACGATTCTGAGCTCCTACAATGAGCAGTTCTTC.

The chain has TRBV7-9 and TRBJ2-1, with 7 nucleotides matching TRBD1. The junction had 1 base not matched to a gene; V was cut back by 2 bases and J by 6 bases. Germline loops: CDR1 SEHNR, CDR2 FQNEAQ (reference sequence). This CDR3 is 13 amino acids long. In nucleotides, the CDR3 is TGTGCCAGCAGCTTAAGGACAGGCAATGAGCAGTTCTTC. It is translated as CASSLRTGNEQFF. Drawing the rest from reference TRBV7-9 and TRBJ2-1, the complete variable domain is DTGVSQNPRHKITKRGQNVTFRCDPISEHNRLYWYRQTLGQGPEFLTYFQNEAQLEKSRLLSDRFSAERPKGSFSTLEIQRTEQGDSAMYLCASSLRTGNEQFFGPGTRLTVL.

The genes are TRBV4-3 and TRBJ2-1; TRBD1 matches 10 bases. V dropped 0 bases and J dropped 2; count of bases not matched to a gene: 1. The CDR3 is 16 amino acids. Germline V lookup: CDR1 LGHNA, CDR2 YSLEER. The DNA of the CDR3 is TGCGCCAGCAGCCAAGACGGACAGGGGGCCTACAATGAGCAGTTCTTC. This encodes CASSQDGQGAYNEQFF.

The gene calls are TRBV5-1 and TRBJ2-1, with D unresolved. The ends were cut back, 1 base at V and 2 bases at J, with 7 bases in the middle. The CDR3 sequence is 14 residues long. Germline V gene sequence: CDR1 SGHRS, CDR2 YFSETQ. CDR3 amino acids: CASSLRHTYNEQFF. CDR3 sequence (DNA): TGCGCCAGCAGCTTGAGGCACACCTACAATGAGCAGTTCTTC.